The 15 T cell receptor beta chains reported below all come from one sample, sequenced in a study of shared clonotypes between healthy human individuals. As defined, naive CD8 cells were CD45RO-negative and positively selected for CCR7, with terminally differentiated effector memory CD45RA+ cells excluded. Assay: immunoSEQ multiplex PCR; the TCRdb copy retains only in-frame clones and omits some. In the table there are hundreds of thousands of clones, approximately 96% of which are singletons. Sequenced: naive CD8+ T cells sorted from blood. The receptors here all came from a woman in her 30s in good health.

Details on this clone: This CDR3 is also generated by other DNA sequences in the sample. The chain uses TRBV5-4 and TRBJ2-7; D ambiguous. The germline V gene encodes CDR1 SGHNT and CDR2 YYREEE (reference sequence). CDR3 length: 13 residues. V lost 0 bases to trimming and J lost 3 bases, with 7 bases between them. CDR3 in DNA: TGTGCCAGCAGCTTGGGCGGCGGCTACGAGCAGTACTTC. It yields the protein CASSLGGGYEQYF. Drawing the rest from reference TRBV5-4 and TRBJ2-7, the complete variable domain is ETGVTQSPTHLIKTRGQQVTLRCSSQSGHNTVSWYQQALGQGPQFIFQYYREEENGRGNFPPRFSGLQFPNYSSELNVNALELDDSALYLCASSLGGGYEQYFGPGTRLTVT.

The chain joins TRBV27 to TRBJ2-7, with a possible D match to TRBD2 (6 bases). The germline V and J ends were trimmed by 6 bases and 0 bases, with 15 bases remaining between them. Germline V gene lookup returns CDR1 MNHEY and CDR2 SMNVEV (reference sequence). CDR3 length: 15 amino acids. The CDR3 sequence: CASSLQPGDSYEQYF. DNA of the CDR3: TGTGCCAGCAGCCTGCAACCGGGAGACTCCTACGAGCAGTACTTC.

Turning to this clone: The germline gene is not matched at one end of the junction; a read error may be the cause. The rearrangement joins TRBV5-6 to TRBJ2-4; D unclear. Per the germline V gene, CDR1 is SGHDT and CDR2 is YYEEEE. The CDR3 sequence is 13 residues long. The CDR3 DNA sequence: TGTGCCAGCAGCTTGGGTCGTGCGGCGTTCGGCCAGTTC. Translation: CASSLGRAAFGQF.

V gene TRBV5-4 combines with J gene TRBJ2-2; D not certain. Per the germline V gene, CDR1 is SGHNT and CDR2 is YYREEE (reference sequence). V was cut by 6 bases and J by 2 bases, with 2 bases left in between. The CDR3 is 11 amino acids. CDR3 DNA: TGTGCCAGCACCAACACCGGGGAGCTGTTTTTT. Amino acids: CASTNTGELFF.

This clone appeared a single time. The chain couples TRBV9 to TRBJ2-1, with D perhaps matching TRBD2 (5 bases). CDR3 length equals 14 residues. Trimming took 6 bases from V and 9 from J, leaving 19 bases between them. CDR1 is SGDLS and CDR2 is YYNGEE in the germline V gene. This chain's CDR3 is CASNAEGTGSEQFF. The CDR3 nucleotides are TGTGCCAGCAACGCCGAGGGTACCGGTAGTGAGCAGTTCTTC.

This chain links TRBV7-8 with TRBJ2-1, with 8 positions matching TRBD2. V was pared by 5 bases and J by 8 bases, with 14 bases of the junction left unmatched. Germline V gene lookup returns CDR1 SGHVS and CDR2 FQNEAQ. The CDR3 contains 16 residues. CDR3 region: CASSAGLAGGLYEQFF. The CDR3 DNA is TGTGCCAGCAGCGCAGGACTAGCAGGTGGATTATATGAGCAGTTCTTC.

V usage is TRBV30 and J usage is TRBJ1-5; D ambiguous. The CDR3 covers 15 residues. Germline V gene lookup returns CDR1 GTSNPN and CDR2 SVGIG (reference sequence). The V and J ends lost 2 bases and 1 base respectively, with 12 bases between them. As DNA, the CDR3 is TGTGCCTGGAGTCCTGGAGCCTCGAGCAATCAGCCCCAGCATTTT. Translated: CAWSPGASSNQPQHF.

The rearrangement links TRBV6-5 to TRBJ2-5, with unresolved D. The better agreement between TRBJ2-7 and the DNA end casts doubt on the J call. CDR1 MNHEY and CDR2 SVGAGI come from the germline V gene. The CDR3 runs 13 residues. The CDR3, as DNA: TGTGCCAGCAGTCCTGCTGGCCCCACCGAGCAGTACTTC. Encoded protein: CASSPAGPTEQYF.

This clone was recorded once. The rearrangement links TRBV2 to TRBJ1-5; D gene unclear. The V end lost 2 bases, the J end lost 2 bases, and 7 bases lay between the germline ends. Germline CDR1 reads SNHLY; CDR2 reads FYNNEI. The length of the CDR3 is 14 residues. This CDR3 is CASSEWARNQPQHF. The DNA for the CDR3 is TGTGCCAGCAGTGAATGGGCGCGCAATCAGCCCCAGCATTTT.

This chain joins TRBV7-9 and TRBJ1-1; D gene unclear. CDR3 length: 14 amino acids. Germline values: CDR1 SEHNR, CDR2 FQNEAQ (reference sequence). V was pared by 5 bases and J by 3 bases, with 13 bases between. CDR3 sequence: CASSLTPPDTEAFF. The DNA of the CDR3 is TGTGCCAGCAGCCTAACCCCCCCAGACACTGAAGCTTTCTTT.

The chain recombines TRBV19 with TRBJ2-4; 7 positions match TRBD2. Germline V gene data show CDR1 as LNHDA and CDR2 as SQIVND (reference sequence). The CDR3 loop spans 15 amino acids. The V segment lost 5 bases and the J segment 2 bases; nucleotides outside the gene matches: 6. DNA of the CDR3: TGTGCCAGTAGTTGGAGACTAGCCCCCAAAAACATTCAGTACTTC. Protein product: CASSWRLAPKNIQYF. Full variable domain (missing parts from reference TRBV19 and TRBJ2-4): DGGITQSPKYLFRKEGQNVTLSCEQNLNHDAMYWYRQDPGQGLRLIYYSQIVNDFQKGDIAEGYSVSREKKESFPLTVTSAQKNPTAFYLCASSWRLAPKNIQYFGAGTRLSVL.

This chain links TRBV7-9 with TRBJ2-7; TRBD2 agrees at 8 bases. CDR3 length: 16 amino acids. Germline V gene data show CDR1 as SEHNR and CDR2 as FQNEAQ (reference sequence). Germline trimming cut 1 base from V and 0 bases from J; bases unmatched to any gene: 5. Here the CDR3 reads CASSLVGTSSSYEQYF. The CDR3 DNA is TGTGCCAGCAGCTTAGTAGGGACTAGTAGCTCCTACGAGCAGTACTTC.

The chain is built from TRBV7-9 and TRBJ2-1; 11 nucleotides line up with TRBD2. Germline CDR1 is SEHNR and CDR2 is FQNEAQ (reference sequence). Trimming cost V 10 bases and J 10 bases; bases outside gene matches: 9. CDR3 length: 13 residues. Here the CDR3 reads CATSGTSGWEQFF. CDR3 bases: TGTGCCACATCCGGGACTAGCGGATGGGAGCAGTTCTTC.

The chain recombines TRBV5-1 with TRBJ1-1; 12 bases agree with TRBD1. Germline CDR1 and CDR2: SGHRS and YFSETQ. CDR3 length: 18 amino acids. The junction had 11 bases not matched to a gene; V was cut back by 4 bases and J by 1 base. CDR3 amino acids: CASSPSGTGGHRNTEAFF. As DNA, the CDR3 is TGCGCCAGCAGCCCCTCAGGGACAGGGGGCCACCGGAACACTGAAGCTTTCTTT.

The chain is built from TRBV7-8 and TRBJ1-2; D gene unclear. V lost 5 bases, J lost 4 bases, and 14 bases lay in between. The CDR3 is 14 amino acids. Germline V gene data show CDR1 as SGHVS and CDR2 as FQNEAQ. Here the CDR3 DNA reads TGTGCCAGCAGCGATAACGGGCGGGGCTATGGCTACACCTTC. This sequence encodes CASSDNGRGYGYTF.